What follows are 25 T cell receptor beta chains derived from one specimen sequenced in a study of T cells in Graves' hyperthyroidism and ophthalmopathy. TCR beta CDR3 regions were amplified from RNA transcripts. Carried out on the TCR CDR3, a first-round RT-PCR used the HTBI primer set. TCRdb ran MiXCR on the multiplex PCR reads and lists one entry per CDR3 protein. The data contain roughly 500,000 distinct CDR3 sequences, about 16% of them singletons. Specimen: blood. Receptors were obtained from a woman younger than 45 with Graves' ophthalmopathy.

This clonotype was counted many times. The chain recombines TRBV11-1 with TRBJ2-5; 7 bases agree with TRBD1. The CDR3 extends over 15 amino acids. The ends lost 1 base at V and 7 bases at J; junction bases unmatched: 9. CDR1 is SGHAT and CDR2 is FQDESV in the germline V gene (reference sequence). Here the CDR3 DNA reads TGTGCCAGCAGCTTAGACGGGACAGCTAAGTTGACCCAGTACTTC. It yields the protein CASSLDGTAKLTQYF.

V gene TRBV19 combines with J gene TRBJ2-3; 8 bases line up with TRBD2. Germline loops: CDR1 LNHDA, CDR2 SQIVND (reference sequence). Losses at the gene ends were 9 bases for V and 4 bases for J; bases not matched to a gene: 9. The CDR3 has 14 residues. The CDR3 DNA sequence: TGTGCCAGCCGAGCGGGAGTAGGGTCAGATACGCAGTATTTT. Protein product: CASRAGVGSDTQYF. Filled out from reference TRBV19 and TRBJ2-3, the complete variable domain reads DGGITQSPKYLFRKEGQNVTLSCEQNLNHDAMYWYRQDPGQGLRLIYYSQIVNDFQKGDIAEGYSVSREKKESFPLTVTSAQKNPTAFYLCASRAGVGSDTQYFGPGTRLTVL.

The chain recombines TRBV6-1 with TRBJ2-1; TRBD2 matches at 8 bases. The V and J ends lost 4 bases and 0 bases, in that order; junction bases with no gene match: 8. Per the germline V gene, CDR1 is MNHNS and CDR2 is SASEGT. The CDR3 covers 17 residues. This chain's CDR3 is CASSALVAGSSYNEQFF. For the CDR3, the DNA is TGTGCCAGCAGTGCCCTGGTAGCGGGGAGCTCCTACAATGAGCAGTTCTTC.

Worth noting for this clonotype: This CDR3 is missing its conserved last phenylalanine or tryptophan, likely due to a read error. The rearrangement uses TRBV7-2 and TRBJ2-3; weak D call: TRBD1 (6 bases). V lost 4 bases, J lost 0 bases, and 14 bases lay in between. This CDR3 is 16 amino acids long. Germline lookup yields CDR1 SGHTA and CDR2 FQGNSA. The CDR3, as DNA: TGTGCCAGCAGCTCCGACAGGCGGTCTAGCACAGATACGCAGTATTCT. Its translation is CASSSDRRSSTDTQYS.

The V gene is TRBV7-2, the J gene TRBJ2-1; 7 bases line up with TRBD2. V lost 4 bases to trimming and J lost 7 bases; unmatched junction nucleotides: 10. Germline V CDR1 and CDR2: SGHTA, FQGNSA. The CDR3 sequence is 15 residues long. The CDR3 bases are TGTGCCAGCAGCTCAATGGGGGACTACCGGAATGAGCAGTTCTTC. Translation gives CASSSMGDYRNEQFF.

The chain joins TRBV11-1 to TRBJ2-2, with D possibly being TRBD2 (6 bases). The V and J ends lost 5 bases and 3 bases respectively, with 13 bases between them. Per the germline V gene, CDR1 is SGHAT and CDR2 is FQDESV (reference sequence). The CDR3 consists of 15 residues. In DNA, the CDR3 is TGTGCCAGCAGCCTCGGGAGCTCCGACACCGGGGAGCTGTTTTTT. Encoded protein: CASSLGSSDTGELFF.

V and J are TRBV29-1 and TRBJ2-7; TRBD1 or TRBD2 may be the D gene (6 bases each). This CDR3 is built from 16 residues. Germline CDR1 is SQVTM and CDR2 is ANQGSEA. Deletions cut 8 bases from V and 0 bases from J, with 23 bases between. The CDR3 spells CSSDRIGAGSSYEQYF. CDR3 nucleotides: TGCAGCTCCGACAGGATAGGGGCGGGGAGCTCCTACGAGCAGTACTTC.

V and J are TRBV10-1 and TRBJ2-2; TRBD2 matches at 8 bases. This CDR3 has 16 residues. J lost 0 bases, V lost 2 bases, and 2 bases had no gene match. The germline gives CDR1 WNHNN, CDR2 SYGVQD (reference sequence). CDR3 sequence: CASSEVSGTNTGELFF. CDR3 DNA sequence: TGCGCCAGCAGTGAGGTTAGCGGGACGAACACCGGGGAGCTGTTTTTT.

This clonotype was picked up many times. The junction and the germline gene differ at one end; a read error may be behind it. The chain uses TRBV12-3 or TRBV12-4 and TRBJ1-4; D is undetermined. This CDR3 region has 14 residues. DNA of the CDR3: TGTGCCAGCAGCTTAGGCCCGGATAATGAAAAACTGTTTTTT. Translated: CASSLGPDNEKLFF.

In DNA, the CDR3 is TGTGCCAGCCGGACTAGCGGTTACTACAATGAGCAGTTCTTC. Its protein product is CASRTSGYYNEQFF. J is TRBJ2-1 and V is TRBV28; 10 bases line up with TRBD2. The CDR3 sequence is 14 residues long. CDR1 and CDR2 from the germline V gene are MDHEN and SYDVKM. The V segment lost 8 bases and the J segment 3 bases; nucleotides outside the gene matches: 4.

This clonotype has ten or more counts. The chain combines TRBV5-1 with TRBJ2-7, with D perhaps being TRBD1 or TRBD2 (5 bases each). CDR1 is SGHRS and CDR2 is YFSETQ in the germline V gene. The V and J ends lost 5 bases and 2 bases respectively, with 14 bases between them. The CDR3 contains 14 residues. Written as DNA, the CDR3 is TGCGCCAGCAGAGAGACAGTGGGGGCCTACGAGCAGTACTTC. It specifies CASRETVGAYEQYF.

This clonotype was recorded many times. V gene TRBV7-9 combines with J gene TRBJ2-4, with 7 bases lining up with TRBD1. Per the germline V gene, CDR1 is SEHNR and CDR2 is FQNEAQ (reference sequence). The CDR3 length is 16 residues. V lost 5 bases, J lost 0 bases, and 7 bases stayed unmatched. This CDR3 reads CASSQGEGGAKNIQYF. As DNA, the CDR3 is TGTGCCAGCAGCCAGGGGGAAGGCGGAGCCAAAAACATTCAGTACTTC.

Of note for this clonotype: A much larger clone lies a single base off, so this may be a read error. The V call is TRBV4-3, the J call TRBJ2-5; a possible D gene is TRBD2 (6 bases). The CDR3 loop spans 17 amino acids. Germline-derived CDR1 and CDR2 are LGHNA and YSLEER. In DNA form, the CDR3 reads TGCGCCAGCAACCAAGACTGGAGTCTTAGCGGCCAAGAGACCCAGTACTTC. Protein: CASNQDWSLSGQETQYF.

This clonotype was recorded many times. The chain joins TRBV27 to TRBJ1-1, with 8 bases lining up with TRBD1. The CDR3 contains 14 residues. Germline CDR1 and CDR2: MNHEY and SMNVEV (reference sequence). V shed 4 bases and J 6 bases; nucleotides not matched to a gene: 7. Written as DNA, the CDR3 is TGTGCCAGCAGTTCCAGGACAGGGACCCCTGAAGCTTTCTTT. It specifies CASSSRTGTPEAFF.

The CDR3 reads CASGSWVGSYNEQFF. In DNA form, the CDR3 reads TGTGCCAGCGGCTCTTGGGTAGGCTCCTACAATGAGCAGTTCTTC. The chain recombines TRBV7-2 with TRBJ2-1; D ambiguous. The ends were cut back, 8 bases at V and 0 bases at J, with 14 bases in the middle. Germline lookup yields CDR1 SGHTA and CDR2 FQGNSA. The CDR3 contains 15 residues.

Many counts were recorded for this clonotype. J is TRBJ2-1 and V is TRBV27; 7 positions match TRBD1. The J segment lost 1 base and the V segment lost 4 bases, leaving 7 bases of the junction unmatched. The CDR3 has 16 residues. Germline CDR1 reads MNHEY; CDR2 reads SMNVEV (reference sequence). The CDR3 loop reads CASSSRDSRSYNEQFF. In DNA, the CDR3 is TGTGCCAGCAGTTCCCGGGACAGTCGATCCTACAATGAGCAGTTCTTC.

This clonotype appeared a few times. V usage is TRBV6-2 or TRBV6-3 and J usage is TRBJ2-7; 8 nucleotides align to TRBD1. The ends lost 5 bases at V and 7 bases at J; junction bases unmatched: 16. This CDR3 comprises 16 residues. Germline values: CDR1 MNHEY, CDR2 SVGEGT. CDR3 sequence (DNA): TGTGCCAGCAGTCCCCAAGGGACAGGTCGATCGGGGGAGCAGTACTTC. Amino acid sequence: CASSPQGTGRSGEQYF.

This clonotype was picked up many times. This chain uses TRBV6-5 with TRBJ2-4, with 12 positions matching TRBD1. Per the germline V gene, CDR1 is MNHEY and CDR2 is SVGAGI. The V segment lost 2 bases and the J segment 1 base; nucleotides outside the gene matches: 21. CDR3 length: 23 residues. This CDR3 reads CASSYTHLRSGQGARVAKNIQYF. The CDR3 DNA sequence: TGTGCCAGCAGTTACACCCACCTCAGGTCGGGACAGGGGGCGAGGGTTGCCAAAAACATTCAGTACTTC.

V usage is TRBV29-1 and J usage is TRBJ2-5; 13 bases agree with TRBD2. Germline loops: CDR1 SQVTM, CDR2 ANQGSEA. This CDR3 contains 13 residues. Germline trimming cut 7 bases from V and 3 bases from J; bases unmatched to any gene: 2. The CDR3 spells CSGGLAGEETQYF. The CDR3 bases are TGCAGCGGCGGACTAGCGGGAGAAGAGACCCAGTACTTC.

This clonotype showed up many times. V and J are TRBV11-2 and TRBJ2-1, with 7 nucleotides matching TRBD2. Trimming removed 5 bases from V and 9 bases from J; junction bases left unmatched: 13. The CDR3 sequence is 15 residues long. The germline gives CDR1 SGHAT, CDR2 FQNNGV. The CDR3 loop reads CASSTIRLARGEQFF. CDR3 sequence (DNA): TGTGCCAGCAGCACGATACGACTAGCTCGTGGTGAGCAGTTCTTC.

The sample holds a few counts of this clonotype. The chain has TRBV2 and TRBJ2-2; TRBD2 matches 8 bases. The CDR3 runs to 15 residues. The V and J ends lost 4 bases and 6 bases, in that order; junction bases with no gene match: 7. Germline CDR1 is SNHLY and CDR2 is FYNNEI. The CDR3 DNA follows: TGTGCCAGCAGTGCGGGAGCGGGAGCGTCCGGGGAGCTGTTTTTT. It is translated as CASSAGAGASGELFF.

This clonotype was recorded at least ten times. The V and J genes are TRBV20-1 and TRBJ2-5, with 8 bases identical to TRBD2. The CDR3 has 13 residues. Germline CDR1 is DFQATT and CDR2 is SNEGSKA (reference sequence). The CDR3 DNA sequence: TGCAGCACCCTTCGGACTAGCCGCGAGACCCAGTACTTC. This sequence encodes CSTLRTSRETQYF.

The chain employs TRBV5-1 and TRBJ2-7, with 9 bases fitting TRBD2. With 0 bases clipped from V and 7 bases from J, the junction kept 11 bases outside the gene matches. Germline CDR1 reads SGHRS; CDR2 reads YFSETQ. The CDR3 spans 16 residues. This chain's CDR3 is CASSLGGSGRLNEQYF. CDR3 bases: TGCGCCAGCAGCTTGGGAGGGAGCGGGAGGCTGAATGAGCAGTACTTC.

This clonotype occurred many times. The chain has TRBV7-8 and TRBJ2-1; 14 bases match TRBD2. J lost 9 bases, V lost 3 bases, and 19 bases had no gene match. The CDR3 is made up of 20 amino acids. Germline V gives CDR1 SGHVS, CDR2 FQNEAQ. The CDR3 reads CASSFGGGRRTSGRPREQFF. Here the CDR3 DNA reads TGTGCCAGCAGCTTCGGGGGGGGGCGCAGGACTAGCGGGAGGCCCCGTGAGCAGTTCTTC.

This clonotype was counted many times. This sequence joins TRBV20-1 and TRBJ2-7; 7 nucleotides match TRBD1. Germline CDR1 DFQATT, CDR2 SNEGSKA (reference sequence). After removal of 1 base from V and 4 bases from J, the junction contained 10 bases not matched to a gene. The CDR3 loop spans 15 amino acids. CDR3 protein: CSARGTRQGFYEQYF. DNA of the CDR3: TGCAGTGCTAGAGGAACGAGACAGGGTTTTTACGAGCAGTACTTC.